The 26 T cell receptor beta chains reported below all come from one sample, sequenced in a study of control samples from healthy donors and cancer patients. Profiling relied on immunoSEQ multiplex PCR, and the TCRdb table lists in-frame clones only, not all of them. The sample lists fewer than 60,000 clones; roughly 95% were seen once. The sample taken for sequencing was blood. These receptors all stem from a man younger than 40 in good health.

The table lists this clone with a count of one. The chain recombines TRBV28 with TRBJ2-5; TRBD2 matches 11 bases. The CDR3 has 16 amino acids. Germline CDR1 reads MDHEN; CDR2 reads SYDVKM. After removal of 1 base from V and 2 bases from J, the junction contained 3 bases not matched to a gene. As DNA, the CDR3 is TGTGCCAGCAGTTTATCCCTAGCGGGAGGACAAGAGACCCAGTACTTC. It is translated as CASSLSLAGGQETQYF.

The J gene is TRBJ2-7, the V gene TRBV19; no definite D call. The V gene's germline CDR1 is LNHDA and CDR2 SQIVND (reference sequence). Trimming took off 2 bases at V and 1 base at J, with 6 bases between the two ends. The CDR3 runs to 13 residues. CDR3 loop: CASSIRQSYEQYF. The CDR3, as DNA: TGTGCCAGTAGTATAAGACAATCCTACGAGCAGTACTTC. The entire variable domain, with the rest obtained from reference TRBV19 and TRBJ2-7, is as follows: DGGITQSPKYLFRKEGQNVTLSCEQNLNHDAMYWYRQDPGQGLRLIYYSQIVNDFQKGDIAEGYSVSREKKESFPLTVTSAQKNPTAFYLCASSIRQSYEQYFGPGTRLTVT.

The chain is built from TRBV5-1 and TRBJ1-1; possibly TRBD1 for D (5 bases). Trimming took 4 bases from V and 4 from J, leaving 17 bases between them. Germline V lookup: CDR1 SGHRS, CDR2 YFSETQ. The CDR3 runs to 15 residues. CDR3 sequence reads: CASSGGAHTPTEAFF. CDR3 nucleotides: TGCGCCAGCAGCGGAGGGGCTCATACCCCCACTGAAGCTTTCTTT.

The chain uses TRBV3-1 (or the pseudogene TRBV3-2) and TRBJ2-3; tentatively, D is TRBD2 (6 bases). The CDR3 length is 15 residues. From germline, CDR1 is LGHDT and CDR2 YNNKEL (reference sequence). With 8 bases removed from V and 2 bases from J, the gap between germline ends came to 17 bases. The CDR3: CASAWGGDPTDTQYF. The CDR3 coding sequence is TGTGCCAGCGCCTGGGGCGGGGACCCCACAGATACGCAGTATTTT.

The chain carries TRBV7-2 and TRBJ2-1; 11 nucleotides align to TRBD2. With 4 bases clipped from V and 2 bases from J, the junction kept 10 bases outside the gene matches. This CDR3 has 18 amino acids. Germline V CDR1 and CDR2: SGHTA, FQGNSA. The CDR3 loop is CASSSPLRSGGAYNEQFF. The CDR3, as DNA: TGTGCCAGCAGCTCACCCCTCCGTAGCGGGGGGGCCTACAATGAGCAGTTCTTC.

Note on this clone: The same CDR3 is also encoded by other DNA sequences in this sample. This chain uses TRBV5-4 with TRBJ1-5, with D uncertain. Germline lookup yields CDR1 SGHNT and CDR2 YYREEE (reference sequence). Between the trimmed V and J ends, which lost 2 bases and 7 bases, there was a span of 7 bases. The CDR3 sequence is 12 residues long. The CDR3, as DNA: TGTGCCAGCAGCTTACCAAACCAGCCCCAGCATTTT. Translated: CASSLPNQPQHF.

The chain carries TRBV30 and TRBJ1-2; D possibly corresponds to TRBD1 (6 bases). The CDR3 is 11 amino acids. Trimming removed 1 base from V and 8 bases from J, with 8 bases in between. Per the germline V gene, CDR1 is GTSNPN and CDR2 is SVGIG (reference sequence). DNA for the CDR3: TGTGCCTGGAGTGATGGGGGCGGCTACACCTTC. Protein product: CAWSDGGGYTF.

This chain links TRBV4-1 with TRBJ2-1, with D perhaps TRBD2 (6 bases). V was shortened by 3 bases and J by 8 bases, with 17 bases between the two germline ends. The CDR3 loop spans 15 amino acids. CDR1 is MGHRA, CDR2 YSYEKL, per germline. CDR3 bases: TGCGCCAGCAGCCAGCGGGACTCCCTAGGGGATGAGCAGTTCTTC. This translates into CASSQRDSLGDEQFF.

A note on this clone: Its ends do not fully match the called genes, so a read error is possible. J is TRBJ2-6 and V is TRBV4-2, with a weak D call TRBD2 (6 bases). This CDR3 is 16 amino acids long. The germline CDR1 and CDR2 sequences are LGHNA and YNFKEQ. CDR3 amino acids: CASSEEEGAGANVLTF. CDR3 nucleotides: TGTGCCAGCAGCGAAGAGGAGGGAGCTGGGGCCAACGTCCTGACTTTC.

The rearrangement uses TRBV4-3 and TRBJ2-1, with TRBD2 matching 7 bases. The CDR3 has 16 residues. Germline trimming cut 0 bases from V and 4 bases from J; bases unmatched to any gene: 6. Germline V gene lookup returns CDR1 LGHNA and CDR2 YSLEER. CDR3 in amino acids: CASSQDGSGGYNEQFF. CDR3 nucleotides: TGCGCCAGCAGCCAAGATGGGTCGGGAGGTTACAATGAGCAGTTCTTC.

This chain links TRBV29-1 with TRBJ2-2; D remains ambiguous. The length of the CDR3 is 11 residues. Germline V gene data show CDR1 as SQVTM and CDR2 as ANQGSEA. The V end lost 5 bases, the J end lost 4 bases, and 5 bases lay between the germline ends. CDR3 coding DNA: TGCAGCGTTCGAACCACCGGGGAGCTGTTTTTT. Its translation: CSVRTTGELFF.

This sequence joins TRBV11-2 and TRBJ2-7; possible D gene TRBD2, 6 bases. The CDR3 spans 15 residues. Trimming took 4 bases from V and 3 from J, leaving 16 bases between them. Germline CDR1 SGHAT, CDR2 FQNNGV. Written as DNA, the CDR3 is TGTGCCAGCAGCTCCTTAGCGGTCAAAAGCTACGAGCAGTACTTC. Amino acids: CASSSLAVKSYEQYF. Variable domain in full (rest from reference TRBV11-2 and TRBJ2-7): EAGVAQSPRYKIIEKRQSVAFWCNPISGHATLYWYQQILGQGPKLLIQFQNNGVVDDSQLPKDRFSAERLKGVDSTLKIQPAKLEDSAVYLCASSSLAVKSYEQYFGPGTRLTVT.

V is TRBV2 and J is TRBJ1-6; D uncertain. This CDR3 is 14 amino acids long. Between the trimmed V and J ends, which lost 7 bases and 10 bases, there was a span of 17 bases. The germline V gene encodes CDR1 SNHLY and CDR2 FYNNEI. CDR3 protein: CASTNPTVGSPLHF. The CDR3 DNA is TGTGCCAGCACGAACCCCACCGTCGGGTCACCCCTCCACTTT.

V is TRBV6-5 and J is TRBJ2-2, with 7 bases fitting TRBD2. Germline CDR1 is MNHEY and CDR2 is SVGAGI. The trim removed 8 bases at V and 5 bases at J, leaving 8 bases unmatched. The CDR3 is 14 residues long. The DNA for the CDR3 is TGTGCCAGCTGGGAGGGGCTGAGGACCGGGGAGCTGTTTTTT. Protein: CASWEGLRTGELFF.

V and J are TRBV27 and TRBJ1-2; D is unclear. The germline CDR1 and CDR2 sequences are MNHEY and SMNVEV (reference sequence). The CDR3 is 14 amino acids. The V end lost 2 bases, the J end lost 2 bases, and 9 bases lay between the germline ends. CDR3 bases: TGTGCCAGCAGTTTAAGGCAGCCGAACTATGGCTACACCTTC. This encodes CASSLRQPNYGYTF.

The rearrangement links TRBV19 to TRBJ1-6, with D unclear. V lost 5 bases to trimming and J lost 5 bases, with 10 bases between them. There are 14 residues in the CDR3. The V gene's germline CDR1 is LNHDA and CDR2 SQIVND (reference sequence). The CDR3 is CASSLRVDNSPLHF. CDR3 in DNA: TGTGCCAGTAGTCTCCGGGTCGATAATTCACCCCTCCACTTT.

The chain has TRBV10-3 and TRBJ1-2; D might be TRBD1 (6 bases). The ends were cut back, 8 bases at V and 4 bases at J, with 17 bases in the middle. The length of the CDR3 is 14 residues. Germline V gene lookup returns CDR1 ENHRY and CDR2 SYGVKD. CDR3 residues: CAIRSEGGFYGYTF. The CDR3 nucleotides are TGTGCCATCCGGTCTGAAGGGGGTTTCTATGGCTACACCTTC.

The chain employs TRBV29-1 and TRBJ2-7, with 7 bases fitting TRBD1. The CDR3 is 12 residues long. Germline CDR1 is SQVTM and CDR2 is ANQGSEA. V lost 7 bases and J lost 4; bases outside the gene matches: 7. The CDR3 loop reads CSGKDREYEQYF. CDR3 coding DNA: TGCAGCGGAAAAGACAGGGAATACGAGCAGTACTTC.

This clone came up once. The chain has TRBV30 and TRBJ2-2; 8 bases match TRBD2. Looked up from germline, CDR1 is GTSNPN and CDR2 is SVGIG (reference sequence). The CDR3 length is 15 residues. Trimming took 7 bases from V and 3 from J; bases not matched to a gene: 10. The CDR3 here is CASQSKREYTGELFF. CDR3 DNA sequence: TGTGCCTCCCAAAGTAAGCGGGAGTACACCGGGGAGCTGTTTTTT.

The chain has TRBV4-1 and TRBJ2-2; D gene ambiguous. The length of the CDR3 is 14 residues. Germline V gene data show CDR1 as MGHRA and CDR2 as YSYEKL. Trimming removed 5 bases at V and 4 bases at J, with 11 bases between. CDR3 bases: TGCGCCAGCAGCTACGGAAAGGCCACCGGGGAGCTGTTTTTT. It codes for CASSYGKATGELFF.

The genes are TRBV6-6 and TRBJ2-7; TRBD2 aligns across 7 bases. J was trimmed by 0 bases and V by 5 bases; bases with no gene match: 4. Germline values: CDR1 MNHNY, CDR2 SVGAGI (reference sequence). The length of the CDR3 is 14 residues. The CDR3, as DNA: TGTGCCAGCAGTCCGGGACTACCCTCCTACGAGCAGTACTTC. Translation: CASSPGLPSYEQYF.

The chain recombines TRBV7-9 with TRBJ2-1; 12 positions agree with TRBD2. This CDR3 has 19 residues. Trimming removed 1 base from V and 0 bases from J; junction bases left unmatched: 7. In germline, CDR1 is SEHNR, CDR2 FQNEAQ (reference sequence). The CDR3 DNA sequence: TGTGCCAGCAGCTTAGGGACTAGCGGGGCGTTAAGCTCCTACAATGAGCAGTTCTTC. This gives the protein CASSLGTSGALSSYNEQFF.

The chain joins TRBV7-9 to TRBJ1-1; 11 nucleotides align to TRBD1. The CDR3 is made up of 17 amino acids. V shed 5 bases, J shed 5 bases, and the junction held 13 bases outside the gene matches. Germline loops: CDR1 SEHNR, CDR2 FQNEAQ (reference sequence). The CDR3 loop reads CASSPDRGLNYRTEAFF. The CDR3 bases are TGTGCCAGCAGCCCGGACAGGGGGCTAAACTATAGGACTGAAGCTTTCTTT.

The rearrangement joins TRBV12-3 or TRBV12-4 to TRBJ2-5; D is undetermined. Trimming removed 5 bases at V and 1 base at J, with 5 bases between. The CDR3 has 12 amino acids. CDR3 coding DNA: TGTGCCAGCAGTGTCAGCCAAGAGACCCAGTACTTC. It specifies CASSVSQETQYF.

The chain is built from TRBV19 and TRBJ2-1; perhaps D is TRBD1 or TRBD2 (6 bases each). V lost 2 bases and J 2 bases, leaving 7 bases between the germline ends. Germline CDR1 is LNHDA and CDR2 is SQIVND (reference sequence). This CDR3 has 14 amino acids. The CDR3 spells CASSIRGAYNEQFF. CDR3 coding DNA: TGTGCCAGTAGTATAAGGGGGGCCTACAATGAGCAGTTCTTC.

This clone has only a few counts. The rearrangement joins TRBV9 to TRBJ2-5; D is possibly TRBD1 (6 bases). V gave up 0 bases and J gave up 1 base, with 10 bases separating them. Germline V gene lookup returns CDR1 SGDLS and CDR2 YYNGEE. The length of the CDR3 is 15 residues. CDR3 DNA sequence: TGTGCCAGCAGCGTAGATAACAGGGCCCAAGAGACCCAGTACTTC. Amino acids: CASSVDNRAQETQYF.